This TCR beta chain was retrieved from a study of OX40 agonist ivuxolimab in advanced cancers. The protocol was immunoSEQ multiplex PCR, while the TCRdb copy is restricted to in-frame clones and leaves out a portion. This sample has about 35,000 clones, with around 80% found just once. Concerning this clone: Its antigen is undetermined.

The study sampled blood at baseline, cycle 4 day 1, and cycle 7 day 1. Findings of the study overall: The work left the antigen specificity of expanded peripheral T cells undetermined. Average numbers of expanded clones were greater in CD8+ T cells than in CD4+.

Sequencing used CD4+ or CD8+ T cells sorted from blood, obtained in a trial of the OX40 agonist ivuxolimab. The clonotype originates from an adult with an advanced solid tumor such as melanoma, head and neck, liver or kidney cancer.

The CDR3 DNA is TGTGCCAGCAGTCCCGAACGGGGCCATGAGCAGTTCTTC. It codes for CASSPERGHEQFF. The chain is built from TRBV7-2 and TRBJ2-1; D could derive from TRBD1 or TRBD2 (5 bases each). Germline V gene sequence: CDR1 SGHTA, CDR2 FQGNSA. The V gene lost 6 bases and the J gene lost 8 bases, with 14 bases spanning the gap. The CDR3 runs to 13 residues.